The entry below gives a single TCR beta chain sequence along with its context. TCRdb's copy holds only in-frame clones and misses some; the assay was immunoSEQ multiplex PCR. The sample records 15,000 or so clones, just under 80% being singletons. The source of the sample is a study of ipilimumab plus nivolumab after autologous stem cell transplantation. About the study: Typical patient got roughly 5 ipilimumab doses and about eight nivolumab doses (median). Both relapsed and primary refractory DLBCL were included.

Checkpoint therapy with ipilimumab 1 mg/kg began 14 to 28 days after transplant. The TCR comes from a male donor with diffuse large B-cell lymphoma. The sequences come from PBMCs, collected in a trial of ipilimumab plus nivolumab as post-transplant consolidation.

CDR3 in amino acids: CASSLADAQNTEAFF. For the CDR3, the DNA is TGCGCCAGCAGCTTGGCAGACGCACAGAACACTGAAGCTTTCTTT. This rearrangement joins TRBV5-1 to TRBJ1-1; D is undetermined. Germline V gene sequence: CDR1 SGHRS, CDR2 YFSETQ. Trimming cost V 0 bases and J 1 base, with 10 bases left between them. This CDR3 contains 15 residues.